Below, one T cell receptor (beta chain) is given with its context. The germline CDR1 and CDR2 sequences are LNHDA and SQIVND (reference sequence). The CDR3 length is 22 residues. The trim removed 2 bases at V and 0 bases at J, leaving 20 bases unmatched. Diagnostic assessment was based on clinical symptoms, serum thyroxine and TRAb, thyroid ultrasound and orbital computed tomography. Amplified TCR beta CDR3 regions derived from RNA transcripts. First-round RT-PCR with HTBI primers amplified the TCR CDR3 region. TCRdb itself ran the multiplex PCR reads through MiXCR, one entry per CDR3 protein. The repertoire has hundreds of thousands of distinct CDR3 sequences, approximately 15% of them found once; the top ten carry 12%. The sample is drawn from a study of T cells in Graves' hyperthyroidism and ophthalmopathy.

Sequencing was carried out using blood. This rearrangement joins TRBV19 to TRBJ1-5, with 9 bases fitting TRBD1. This TCR came from a woman aged 45-65 years with Graves' ophthalmopathy. CDR3 DNA: TGTGCCAGTAGTATAAGATGGGACAAGGGACAGGGAGTTATAAATAGCAATCAGCCCCAGCATTTT. Its protein product is CASSIRWDKGQGVINSNQPQHF.